This TCR beta chain was sequenced for a study of T-cell reconstitution after alpha-beta-depleted transplantation in children. Regarding the study as a whole: From newly produced T cells came most of the T-cell counts and diversity one year after transplant. Several patients had high TCRbeta diversity at day 60; it came from surviving recipient T cells and thymic progenitors. Several hundred expanded graft clones reportedly gave rise to the alpha-beta T cells present about two months after transplant.

This clonotype was recorded at least ten times. Its specificity is unknown. A library of TCRbeta sequences, prepared with unique molecular identifiers, was generated. Via MiXCR, TCRdb re-called the PCR reads, giving one row per CDR3 protein. The table includes about 440,000 distinct CDR3 sequences, 43% detected once. Sequencing used PBMCs, obtained before TCRalphabeta/CD19-depleted stem cell transplant. The origin of this receptor is a girl aged 2 to 9 with aplastic anemia, due to receive a stem cell transplant.

The DNA for the CDR3 is TGTGCCAGCAGCCAAGATGGGGCTAGCTACAATGAGCAGTTCTTC. Protein sequence: CASSQDGASYNEQFF. The chain is built from TRBV3-1 and TRBJ2-1; weak D call: TRBD1 (5 bases). The CDR3 runs 15 residues. Germline values: CDR1 LGHDT, CDR2 YNNKEL (reference sequence). V lost 0 bases and J 3 bases, leaving 9 bases between the germline ends.